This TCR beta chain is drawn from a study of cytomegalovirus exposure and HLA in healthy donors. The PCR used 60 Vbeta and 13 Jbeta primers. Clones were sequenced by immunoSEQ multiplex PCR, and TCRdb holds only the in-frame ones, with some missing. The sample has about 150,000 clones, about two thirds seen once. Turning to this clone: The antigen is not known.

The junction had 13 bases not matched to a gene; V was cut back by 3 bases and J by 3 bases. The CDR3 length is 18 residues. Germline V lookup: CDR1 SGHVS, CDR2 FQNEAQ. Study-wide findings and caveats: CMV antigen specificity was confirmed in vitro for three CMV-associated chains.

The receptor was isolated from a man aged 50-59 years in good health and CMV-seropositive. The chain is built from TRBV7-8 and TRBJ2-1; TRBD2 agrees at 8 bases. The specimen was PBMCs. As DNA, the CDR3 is TGTGCCAGCAGCTTCAGGGCCCTCCTAGCGGGCAGCTACAATGAGCAGTTCTTC. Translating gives CASSFRALLAGSYNEQFF.